A selection of T cell receptor beta chains follows, all from one sample in a study of T cell responses to AZD1222 COVID-19 vaccine. Repertoires were generated with immunoSEQ multiplex PCR, while TCRdb's copy carries only in-frame clones and drops some. The table includes some 110,000 clones, more than 75% detected once. The specimen comprised peripheral blood, sampled 28 days after the second AZD1222 dose. The receptors come from an adult who received the AZD1222 COVID-19 vaccine. Both conserved end residues are part of each CDR3. Rows may omit the clone size; those that give it use once, few, many or a size class.

CDR3aa: CASSLWTGEDGYTF; v_gene: TRBV6-5; j_gene: TRBJ1-2; abundance: -
CDR3aa: CASNPDRPLREKLFF; v_gene: TRBV2; j_gene: TRBJ1-4; abundance: -
CDR3aa: CSVDHSWGGTQYF; v_gene: TRBV29-1; j_gene: TRBJ2-3; abundance: once
CDR3aa: CASSDWQGKSYEQYF; v_gene: TRBV2; j_gene: TRBJ2-7; abundance: -
CDR3aa: CAISEAGQNSPLHF; v_gene: TRBV10-3; j_gene: TRBJ1-6; abundance: -
CDR3aa: CASSLSGGASYNEQFF; v_gene: TRBV7-6; j_gene: TRBJ2-1; abundance: once
CDR3aa: CASSSYLLAGENNEQFF; v_gene: TRBV7-2; j_gene: TRBJ2-1; abundance: -
CDR3aa: CASSLGTGGEGSYEQYF; v_gene: TRBV11-2; j_gene: TRBJ2-7; abundance: -
CDR3aa: CASSPFQNVNTEAFF; v_gene: TRBV18; j_gene: TRBJ1-1; abundance: -
CDR3aa: CASSITGIGQPQHF; v_gene: TRBV6-2/TRBV6-3; j_gene: TRBJ1-5; abundance: -
CDR3aa: CAISVVPDTEAFF; v_gene: TRBV10-3; j_gene: TRBJ1-1; abundance: -
CDR3aa: CAIMAGLGNQPQHF; v_gene: TRBV10-3; j_gene: TRBJ1-5; abundance: -
CDR3aa: CSARESYEQYF; v_gene: TRBV20-1; j_gene: TRBJ2-7; abundance: -
CDR3aa: CASSLEREGYTF; v_gene: TRBV7-9; j_gene: TRBJ1-2; abundance: few
CDR3aa: CAIRENRDIGWEEQYF; v_gene: TRBV10-3; j_gene: TRBJ2-7; abundance: -
CDR3aa: CAWSASRSPNYGYTF; v_gene: TRBV30; j_gene: TRBJ1-2; abundance: -
CDR3aa: CASSQDRTYEQYF; v_gene: TRBV3-1/TRBV3-2; j_gene: TRBJ2-7; abundance: -
CDR3aa: CATSEQPGLAGGTDTQYF; v_gene: TRBV24-1; j_gene: TRBJ2-3; abundance: -
CDR3aa: CASSLSPLPPQHF; v_gene: TRBV7-9; j_gene: TRBJ1-5; abundance: few
CDR3aa: CASSYLGFSGNTIYF; v_gene: TRBV6-2/TRBV6-3; j_gene: TRBJ1-3; abundance: -
CDR3aa: CASASTGTDYNEQFF; v_gene: TRBV6-4; j_gene: TRBJ2-1; abundance: few
CDR3aa: CASSLRLAGGNTGELFF; v_gene: TRBV6-2/TRBV6-3; j_gene: TRBJ2-2; abundance: -
CDR3aa: CASSLGLLVYGYTF; v_gene: TRBV7-9; j_gene: TRBJ1-2; abundance: -
CDR3aa: CASSFLRAGGIYEQYF; v_gene: TRBV27; j_gene: TRBJ2-7; abundance: -
CDR3aa: CASSQDGGLAGITDTQYF; v_gene: TRBV4-3; j_gene: TRBJ2-3; abundance: -
CDR3aa: CASSLLTGSGELFF; v_gene: TRBV7-3; j_gene: TRBJ2-2; abundance: -
CDR3aa: CASSLVQGIPLSGANVLTF; v_gene: TRBV5-4; j_gene: TRBJ2-6; abundance: -
CDR3aa: CASSLSTSGVGEQFF; v_gene: TRBV27; j_gene: TRBJ2-1; abundance: -
CDR3aa: CASSVLGSSYNEQFF; v_gene: TRBV9; j_gene: TRBJ2-1; abundance: -
CDR3aa: CASSRDRVNTEAFF; v_gene: TRBV14; j_gene: TRBJ1-1; abundance: -
CDR3aa: CASSVSGGAAEAFF; v_gene: TRBV9; j_gene: TRBJ1-1; abundance: once
CDR3aa: CASSDRGLGYTF; v_gene: TRBV12-3/TRBV12-4; j_gene: TRBJ1-2; abundance: -
CDR3aa: CASSLAKAGHTDTQYF; v_gene: TRBV7-6; j_gene: TRBJ2-3; abundance: -
CDR3aa: CASSLPPLGLAEYEQYF; v_gene: TRBV7-8; j_gene: TRBJ2-7; abundance: -
CDR3aa: CASSIAPWDTEAFF; v_gene: TRBV19; j_gene: TRBJ1-1; abundance: -
CDR3aa: CAISDLAGLEQYF; v_gene: TRBV10-3; j_gene: TRBJ2-7; abundance: -
CDR3aa: CASSLWGSGANVLTF; v_gene: TRBV28; j_gene: TRBJ2-6; abundance: -